The 13 T cell receptor beta chains given below trace back to one sample, sequenced in a study of cytomegalovirus exposure and HLA in healthy donors. TCRdb keeps only in-frame clones here, not all; method: immunoSEQ multiplex PCR. The sample records 99,000 or so clones, approximately 90% being singletons. Input material: PBMCs. These receptors came from a woman under 30 in good health and CMV-seropositive.

The V call is TRBV7-3, the J call TRBJ2-3, with TRBD2 identical over 9 bases. V was clipped by 1 base and J by 5 bases; unmatched bases: 4. CDR3 size: 15 residues. Germline V CDR1 and CDR2: SGHTA, FQGTGA. In nucleotides, the CDR3 is TGTGCCAGCAGCTTAATGGGACTAGCAGGAGATACGCAGTATTTT. This sequence encodes CASSLMGLAGDTQYF.

The rearrangement uses TRBV28 and TRBJ2-7, with 8 bases identical to TRBD1. This CDR3 is built from 13 residues. Germline lookup yields CDR1 MDHEN and CDR2 SYDVKM. V shed 10 bases and J 4 bases; nucleotides not matched to a gene: 9. CDR3 protein: CATVRTGSYEQYF. The CDR3 nucleotides are TGTGCCACCGTACGGACAGGGAGTTACGAGCAGTACTTC.

The chain employs TRBV5-4 and TRBJ2-1; D unresolved. CDR3 size: 14 residues. Looked up from germline, CDR1 is SGHNT and CDR2 is YYREEE (reference sequence). The germline V and J ends were trimmed by 2 bases and 12 bases, with 18 bases remaining between them. The CDR3 is CASSFGVTPTWQFF. The DNA of the CDR3 is TGTGCCAGCAGCTTTGGAGTCACCCCAACGTGGCAGTTCTTC.

The chain's CDR3 is CASSLGQGHIGIQYF. As DNA, the CDR3 is TGCGCCAGCAGCTTGGGGCAGGGTCATATCGGCATTCAGTACTTC. The chain carries TRBV5-1 and TRBJ2-4, with D perhaps matching TRBD1 (5 bases). Per germline, CDR1 SGHRS and CDR2 YFSETQ. The CDR3 sequence is 15 residues long. Deletions cut 0 bases from V and 9 bases from J, with 16 bases between.

This chain uses TRBV6-1 with TRBJ1-3; a possible D gene is TRBD1 (5 bases). V lost 3 bases and J lost 0, with 12 bases in between. This CDR3 is built from 16 residues. Germline CDR1 reads MNHNS; CDR2 reads SASEGT. The CDR3 DNA is TGTGCCAGCAGTGAGGTTGGGGCCCTCTCTGGAAACACCATATATTTT. Translating it yields CASSEVGALSGNTIYF.

The V gene is TRBV5-1, the J gene TRBJ2-5, with 10 bases identical to TRBD1. This CDR3 is 15 amino acids long. Unmatched junction bases numbered 5, after V lost 1 base and J lost 5 bases. The germline V gene has CDR1 SGHRS and CDR2 YFSETQ. This chain's CDR3 is CASSLTDRGFETQYF. The CDR3 DNA reads TGCGCCAGCAGCTTGACGGACAGGGGGTTCGAGACCCAGTACTTC.

V usage is TRBV30 and J usage is TRBJ2-2; TRBD2 aligns across 10 bases. Germline-derived CDR1 and CDR2 are GTSNPN and SVGIG (reference sequence). V dropped 8 bases and J dropped 8; count of bases not matched to a gene: 14. This CDR3 has 15 residues. The CDR3 loop is CAGRASGRKWGELFF. The CDR3 DNA sequence: TGTGCCGGAAGAGCTAGCGGGAGAAAATGGGGGGAGCTGTTTTTT.

The rearrangement uses TRBV10-3 and TRBJ2-7, with TRBD2 identical over 8 bases. Trimming at V came to 2 bases and at J to 2 bases, leaving 2 bases not matched to a gene. The CDR3 totals 14 residues. Germline V gene data show CDR1 as ENHRY and CDR2 as SYGVKD. The CDR3 spells CAISEGREAYEQYF. The DNA of the CDR3 is TGTGCCATCAGTGAGGGGCGGGAGGCCTACGAGCAGTACTTC.

The chain links TRBV6-4 to TRBJ2-3; 10 positions match TRBD2. The CDR3 has 15 amino acids. Trimming took 4 bases from V and 6 from J; bases not matched to a gene: 7. Germline lookup yields CDR1 MRHNA and CDR2 SNTAGT. CDR3 residues: CASSVLAGSRDTQYF. The CDR3 region has the DNA TGTGCCAGCAGTGTACTAGCGGGGTCTAGGGATACGCAGTATTTT.

This sequence joins TRBV11-2 and TRBJ1-3; tentative D call: TRBD1 (6 bases). Trimming removed 0 bases from V and 0 bases from J, with 9 bases in between. CDR3 length: 16 residues. Germline lookup yields CDR1 SGHAT and CDR2 FQNNGV. CDR3 sequence: CASSLEGADSGNTIYF. CDR3 coding DNA: TGTGCCAGCAGCTTAGAGGGGGCCGACTCTGGAAACACCATATATTTT.

V and J are TRBV19 and TRBJ2-7, with TRBD1 identical over 7 bases. J gave up 8 bases and V 5 bases, and 15 bases lay outside the gene matches. CDR1 and CDR2 from the germline V gene are LNHDA and SQIVND (reference sequence). This CDR3 region has 15 residues. CDR3 in amino acids: CASSGWMTGNPQQYF. The CDR3 bases are TGTGCCAGTAGTGGGTGGATGACAGGGAACCCTCAGCAGTACTTC. Based on the CDR3 plus reference TRBV19 and TRBJ2-7, the full variable domain is DGGITQSPKYLFRKEGQNVTLSCEQNLNHDAMYWYRQDPGQGLRLIYYSQIVNDFQKGDIAEGYSVSREKKESFPLTVTSAQKNPTAFYLCASSGWMTGNPQQYFGPGTRLTVT.

The CDR3 sequence is CASSPRGRGQSEQYF. The DNA of the CDR3 is TGTGCCAGCAGCCCCAGGGGCAGGGGGCAAAGCGAGCAGTACTTC. The chain is built from TRBV5-4 and TRBJ2-7, with TRBD1 matching 8 bases. The length of the CDR3 is 15 residues. The trim removed 4 bases at V and 6 bases at J, leaving 12 bases unmatched. The germline V gene has CDR1 SGHNT and CDR2 YYREEE (reference sequence).

The chain employs TRBV5-1 and TRBJ2-1; maybe TRBD2 (6 bases). Germline V CDR1 and CDR2: SGHRS, YFSETQ. Trimming removed 7 bases at V and 4 bases at J, with 12 bases between. This CDR3 is 13 amino acids long. The CDR3 bases are TGCGCCAGCGTAGGTAGCGGATACAATGAGCAGTTCTTC. This encodes CASVGSGYNEQFF.